One and the same sample provided the 2 T cell receptor beta chains below, sequenced in a study of blood T cell repertoires in COVID-19. Here immunoSEQ multiplex PCR was the method, and the copy in TCRdb shows in-frame clones only, minus some. Of 150,000 to 200,000 clones listed, approximately 90% are singletons. Sequences were obtained from PBMCs or T cells enriched from blood (not recorded which). The receptors derive from a young woman who had recovered from COVID-19.

As DNA, the CDR3 is TGTGCCAGCTTACGTAGTTTCTTGAACACTGAAGCTTTCTTT. This gives the protein CASLRSFLNTEAFF. The chain carries TRBV6-5 and TRBJ1-1; no firm D call. V was shortened by 8 bases and J by 0 bases, with 13 bases between the two germline ends. Looked up from germline, CDR1 is MNHEY and CDR2 is SVGAGI. The CDR3 has 14 residues.

This sequence joins TRBV11-1 and TRBJ2-1, with 7 bases lining up with TRBD2. Per the germline V gene, CDR1 is SGHAT and CDR2 is FQDESV (reference sequence). Trimming cost V 2 bases and J 12 bases; bases outside gene matches: 10. This CDR3 region has 14 residues. The CDR3 protein is CASSLLSGGRGQFF. The DNA for the CDR3 is TGTGCCAGCAGCTTATTATCGGGAGGCCGGGGGCAGTTCTTC.